The 30 T cell receptor beta chains presented below share a single source sample, sequenced in a study of CD4 T cells in relation to SARS-CoV-2 and coronaviruses. CD4+ T cells from unexposed donors were obtained before the COVID-19 pandemic (2011-2018). Isolation of CD4+ T cells took place after nine to ten days in culture. What these receptors recognize is not known. Clones were read by immunoSEQ multiplex PCR, and TCRdb kept only the in-frame ones, dropping some. The data hold 25,000 to 35,000 clones, with about 78% observed a single time. Specimen: CD4+ T cells from PBMCs, cultured in vitro. These receptors came from a human donor in good health.

The gene calls are TRBV11-2 and TRBJ2-5; possibly TRBD2 for D (5 bases). V was cut by 5 bases and J by 4 bases, with 17 bases left in between. Germline V gene data show CDR1 as SGHAT and CDR2 as FQNNGV. This CDR3 is 15 amino acids long. The CDR3 nucleotides are TGTGCCAGCAGCCTTCTAGCCCAATCGGGAGAGACCCAGTACTTC. Its protein is CASSLLAQSGETQYF.

V and J are TRBV5-1 and TRBJ2-5, with D tentatively TRBD2 (5 bases). With 4 bases removed from V and 2 bases from J, the gap between germline ends came to 9 bases. This CDR3 has 13 amino acids. Germline V gene sequence: CDR1 SGHRS, CDR2 YFSETQ. CDR3 sequence reads: CASSPGLQETQYF. CDR3 DNA: TGCGCCAGCAGCCCAGGACTTCAAGAGACCCAGTACTTC. Looking up the rest from reference TRBV5-1 and TRBJ2-5 gives the full variable domain: KAGVTQTPRYLIKTRGQQVTLSCSPISGHRSVSWYQQTPGQGLQFLFEYFSETQRNKGNFPGRFSGRQFSNSRSEMNVSTLELGDSALYLCASSPGLQETQYFGPGTRLLVL.

The gene calls are TRBV11-2 and TRBJ1-6, with 8 nucleotides matching TRBD1. Unmatched junction bases numbered 9, after V lost 8 bases and J lost 9 bases. This CDR3 comprises 14 residues. CDR1 is SGHAT, CDR2 FQNNGV, per germline. CDR3 sequence: CASETGTGSSPLHF. DNA of the CDR3: TGTGCCAGCGAAACCGGGACAGGATCTTCACCCCTCCACTTT.

As DNA, the CDR3 is TGTGCCAGCAGCCAACCGACTAGCGACCAAGAGACCCAGTACTTC. Encoded protein: CASSQPTSDQETQYF. The gene calls are TRBV4-2 and TRBJ2-5; the match to TRBD2 covers 8 bases. In germline, CDR1 is LGHNA, CDR2 YNFKEQ. This CDR3 spans 15 amino acids. V trimming: 2 bases; J trimming: 0 bases; junction bases outside the gene matches: 2.

This clone occurred a few times. This sample includes further DNA sequences coding for the same CDR3. The chain couples TRBV27 to TRBJ2-6; D perhaps matches TRBD2 (5 bases). The CDR3 runs to 15 residues. Germline V gene sequence: CDR1 MNHEY, CDR2 SMNVEV (reference sequence). V was cut by 6 bases and J by 3 bases, with 12 bases left in between. The DNA of the CDR3 is TGTGCCAGCAGACCCCGAGGGAGTGGGGCCAACGTCCTGACTTTC. The encoded protein is CASRPRGSGANVLTF.

V is TRBV7-6 and J is TRBJ1-3; D perhaps matches TRBD1 (6 bases). The CDR3 covers 17 residues. Deletions cut 1 base from V and 7 bases from J, with 20 bases between. CDR1 and CDR2 from the germline V gene are SGHVS and FNYEAQ. The chain's CDR3 is CASSLEVGQGLGNTIYF. CDR3 bases: TGTGCCAGCAGCTTAGAGGTTGGGCAGGGGCTTGGCAACACCATATATTTT.

The V gene is TRBV4-3, the J gene TRBJ1-2, with D perhaps matching TRBD1 (6 bases). The length of the CDR3 is 15 residues. Germline CDR1 LGHNA, CDR2 YSLEER. V was cut by 4 bases and J by 4 bases, with 16 bases left in between. The CDR3 DNA is TGCGCCAGCAGCCGAGAAAGGGGGGCCCCCTATGGCTACACCTTC. Translated, it gives CASSRERGAPYGYTF.

This clone came up once. The J gene is TRBJ2-1, the V gene TRBV11-2; 7 positions agree with TRBD2. The V segment lost 5 bases and the J segment 3 bases; nucleotides outside the gene matches: 10. This CDR3 is 16 amino acids long. Germline CDR1 reads SGHAT; CDR2 reads FQNNGV. CDR3 protein: CASSSPTGGNYNEQFF. The DNA for the CDR3 is TGTGCCAGCAGCAGCCCCACGGGAGGAAACTACAATGAGCAGTTCTTC.

The chain carries TRBV11-2 and TRBJ2-2; the D gene is possibly TRBD1 (8 bases). Looked up from germline, CDR1 is SGHAT and CDR2 is FQNNGV. This CDR3 contains 14 residues. Trimming took off 3 bases at V and 8 bases at J, with 13 bases between the two ends. The CDR3 loop is CASSFTGGGGELFF. The CDR3 DNA sequence: TGTGCCAGCAGCTTCACAGGGGGAGGGGGGGAGCTGTTTTTT.

This chain connects TRBV2 to TRBJ2-3; perhaps D is TRBD1 or TRBD2 (5 bases each). Germline lookup yields CDR1 SNHLY and CDR2 FYNNEI. Trimming left V 7 bases short and J 5 bases short, with 16 bases between. The CDR3 is 14 amino acids. This CDR3 reads CASNGTSIGDTQYF. DNA of the CDR3: TGTGCCAGCAACGGGACCTCGATCGGAGATACGCAGTATTTT.

The V call is TRBV7-9, the J call TRBJ1-1; D ambiguous. V shed 1 base and J shed 0 bases, with 6 bases lying between them. CDR1 SEHNR and CDR2 FQNEAQ come from the germline V gene (reference sequence). This CDR3 has 14 amino acids. The CDR3 sequence: CASSLGRMNTEAFF. The CDR3 DNA is TGTGCCAGCAGCTTAGGCCGGATGAACACTGAAGCTTTCTTT.

This clone occurred once. Compared with germline, one end of the junction differs, possibly owing to a read error. The gene calls are TRBV13 and TRBJ2-7; no firm D call. Germline CDR1 PRHDT, CDR2 FYEKMQ (reference sequence). This CDR3 is built from 11 residues. For the CDR3, the DNA is TGTGCCAGTAGCTTAGTGTACGAGCAGTACTTC. Encoded protein: CASSLVYEQYF.

The chain couples TRBV2 to TRBJ2-7; 7 bases map to TRBD2. This CDR3 has 15 amino acids. Germline lookup yields CDR1 SNHLY and CDR2 FYNNEI. V gave up 7 bases and J gave up 0 bases; unmatched junction bases: 9. The CDR3 sequence is CASMEGGGYSYEQYF. For the CDR3, the DNA is TGTGCCAGCATGGAGGGCGGGGGTTACTCCTACGAGCAGTACTTC. Filled out from reference TRBV2 and TRBJ2-7, the complete variable domain reads EPEVTQTPSHQVTQMGQEVILRCVPISNHLYFYWYRQILGQKVEFLVSFYNNEISEKSEIFDDQFSVERPDGSNFTLKIRSTKLEDSAMYFCASMEGGGYSYEQYFGPGTRLTVT.

This clone was picked up a small number of times. The V and J genes are TRBV11-2 and TRBJ2-5; the match to TRBD2 covers 9 bases. Germline V lookup: CDR1 SGHAT, CDR2 FQNNGV. Trimming at V came to 5 bases and at J to 5 bases, leaving 12 bases not matched to a gene. CDR3 length equals 16 residues. The CDR3 region is CASSETSGPMGETQYF. Written as DNA, the CDR3 is TGTGCCAGCAGCGAGACTAGCGGTCCAATGGGGGAGACCCAGTACTTC.

This chain uses TRBV7-3 with TRBJ2-7, with 11 positions matching TRBD2. Germline V gene sequence: CDR1 SGHTA, CDR2 FQGTGA. The CDR3 consists of 14 residues. Unmatched junction bases numbered 5, after V lost 5 bases and J lost 5 bases. The CDR3 coding sequence is TGTGCCAGCAGCCCTAGCGGGAGGTCCCACGAGCAGTACTTC. It encodes CASSPSGRSHEQYF. Variable domain in full (rest from reference TRBV7-3 and TRBJ2-7): GAGVSQTPSNKVTEKGKYVELRCDPISGHTALYWYRQSLGQGPEFLIYFQGTGAADDSGLPNDRFFAVRPEGSVSTLKIQRTERGDSAVYLCASSPSGRSHEQYFGPGTRLTVT.

This chain joins TRBV2 and TRBJ2-5; no definite D call. The CDR3 runs to 14 residues. Trimming took 6 bases from V and 4 from J, leaving 15 bases between them. The germline V gene has CDR1 SNHLY and CDR2 FYNNEI. The CDR3 nucleotides are TGTGCCAGCAGACTATCTCTGGCCGCAGAGACCCAGTACTTC. It yields the protein CASRLSLAAETQYF.

This sequence joins TRBV12-3 or TRBV12-4 and TRBJ1-1; D gene unclear. Trimming took off 2 bases at V and 8 bases at J, with 9 bases between the two ends. The length of the CDR3 is 12 residues. The CDR3 here is CASSLLGWEAFF. For the CDR3, the DNA is TGTGCCAGCAGTTTACTTGGGTGGGAAGCTTTCTTT.

The rearrangement joins TRBV7-9 to TRBJ2-1, with 12 positions matching TRBD2. CDR1 and CDR2 from the germline V gene are SEHNR and FQNEAQ (reference sequence). V dropped 4 bases and J dropped 8; count of bases not matched to a gene: 6. This CDR3 is built from 15 residues. The DNA of the CDR3 is TGTGCCAGCAGCTCGCCGACTAGCGGGAGCGATGAGCAGTTCTTC. Translating it yields CASSSPTSGSDEQFF.

This clone came up a few times. This sequence joins TRBV27 and TRBJ1-1, with a weak D call TRBD1 (5 bases). Trimming stripped 0 bases from V and 5 bases from J, with 16 bases between. Per the germline V gene, CDR1 is MNHEY and CDR2 is SMNVEV (reference sequence). There are 16 residues in the CDR3. In nucleotides, the CDR3 is TGTGCCAGCAGTTTATCACTGGGGCGAGGAAGGACTGAAGCTTTCTTT. It yields the protein CASSLSLGRGRTEAFF.

The chain employs TRBV7-2 and TRBJ1-2; D not resolved. V lost 1 base to trimming and J lost 5 bases, with 5 bases between them. The CDR3 covers 12 residues. CDR1 is SGHTA, CDR2 FQGNSA, per germline. CDR3 bases: TGTGCCAGCAGCTTAGTGGGGTATGGCTACACCTTC. Its protein product is CASSLVGYGYTF.

The chain combines TRBV6-2 or TRBV6-3 with TRBJ2-5; TRBD1 agrees at 9 bases. This CDR3 is 16 amino acids long. The V segment lost 6 bases and the J segment 14 bases; nucleotides outside the gene matches: 22. Looked up from germline, CDR1 is MNHEY and CDR2 is SVGEGT. The CDR3 reads CASSSPRRTGAEGGYF. CDR3 nucleotides: TGTGCCAGCAGCTCACCACGGCGGACAGGGGCCGAGGGTGGATACTTC.

This clone was counted a single time. The chain employs TRBV5-6 and TRBJ2-3, with D perhaps assigned TRBD1 or TRBD2 (6 bases each). V was cut by 4 bases and J by 1 base, with 19 bases left in between. Germline V gives CDR1 SGHDT, CDR2 YYEEEE. The length of the CDR3 is 17 residues. The CDR3 DNA reads as TGTGCCAGCAGCAAAATATGGGGGGCTAGTGGCACAGATACGCAGTATTTT. It codes for CASSKIWGASGTDTQYF.

This clone was recorded only once. V usage is TRBV5-1 and J usage is TRBJ1-5; D uncertain. The CDR3 extends over 19 amino acids. Trimming took 2 bases from V and 0 from J, leaving 21 bases between them. Germline CDR1 and CDR2: SGHRS and YFSETQ. The CDR3 loop is CASSFGRRIKPYSNQPQHF. In nucleotides, the CDR3 is TGCGCCAGCAGCTTTGGAAGACGGATTAAACCTTATAGCAATCAGCCCCAGCATTTT.

The chain couples TRBV7-2 to TRBJ2-6; D is possibly TRBD2 (5 bases). Germline V gene lookup returns CDR1 SGHTA and CDR2 FQGNSA. Trimming left V 5 bases short and J 2 bases short, with 16 bases between. The length of the CDR3 is 17 residues. CDR3 coding DNA: TGTGCCAGCAGCGGGAACTCTATGCGGGCTGGGGCCAACGTCCTGACTTTC. It encodes CASSGNSMRAGANVLTF.

The V and J genes are TRBV6-5 and TRBJ1-1; a weak D match, TRBD1 (5 bases). The CDR3 loop spans 14 amino acids. V lost 6 bases and J 7 bases, leaving 18 bases between the germline ends. CDR1 is MNHEY and CDR2 is SVGAGI in the germline V gene. CDR3: CASSQTGGSFEAFF. The CDR3 DNA reads as TGTGCCAGCAGCCAAACAGGAGGTAGCTTTGAAGCTTTCTTT.

This rearrangement joins TRBV23-1 to TRBJ2-1; a possible D gene is TRBD1 (5 bases). TRBV23-1 counts as an open reading frame of uncertain function. The CDR3 covers 13 residues. Trimming shortened V by 4 bases and J by 5 bases, and 9 bases separated the two germline ends. CDR3 in amino acids: CASSRGRDNEQFF. The CDR3 DNA reads TGCGCCAGCAGTCGGGGCCGGGACAATGAGCAGTTCTTC.

The J gene is TRBJ2-2, the V gene TRBV3-1 (or the pseudogene TRBV3-2); 10 bases map to TRBD1. Losses at the gene ends were 0 bases for V and 6 bases for J; bases not matched to a gene: 16. The CDR3 runs to 20 residues. Germline values: CDR1 LGHDT, CDR2 YNNKEL (reference sequence). The CDR3 DNA is TGTGCCAGCAGCCAAGAGCCGATACCCTCGGGACAGGGGACCCCCGGGGAGCTGTTTTTT. Protein sequence: CASSQEPIPSGQGTPGELFF.

The V call is TRBV18, the J call TRBJ2-7; 11 nucleotides line up with TRBD2. The CDR3 length is 17 residues. J gave up 0 bases and V 2 bases, and 6 bases lay outside the gene matches. Germline V CDR1 and CDR2: KGHSH, LQKENI. DNA for the CDR3: TGTGCCAGCTCACCAAGACTAGCGGGACCAAGCTCCTACGAGCAGTACTTC. It yields the protein CASSPRLAGPSSYEQYF.

The chain carries TRBV14 and TRBJ2-2; no firm D call. CDR1 and CDR2 from the germline V gene are SGHDN and FVKESK. Trimming left V 4 bases short and J 1 base short, with 7 bases between. CDR3 length: 14 amino acids. The CDR3 spells CASSLLRNTGELFF. The CDR3 nucleotides are TGTGCCAGCAGCCTCTTGCGGAACACCGGGGAGCTGTTTTTT.

V and J are TRBV4-1 and TRBJ2-7, with a tentative D call TRBD2 (6 bases). CDR1 MGHRA and CDR2 YSYEKL come from the germline V gene. The V gene lost 2 bases and the J gene lost 3 bases, with 17 bases spanning the gap. This CDR3 contains 16 residues. DNA for the CDR3: TGCGCCAGCAGCCAAACTACTAGCTGGGGGGACTACGAGCAGTACTTC. It translates to CASSQTTSWGDYEQYF.